The source of this T cell receptor beta chain is a study of Ad26.COV2.S vaccination and SARS-CoV-2 variants. On the study more broadly: Once, or twice with 56 days between doses, Ad26.COV2.S was given intramuscularly.

The CDR3 is made up of 13 amino acids. Trimming removed 1 base from V and 7 bases from J, with 8 bases in between. Germline V lookup: CDR1 LNHNV, CDR2 YYDKDF (reference sequence). TCRdb's copy holds only in-frame clones and misses some; the assay was immunoSEQ multiplex PCR. The table shows some 320,000 clones, with approximately 86% occurring only once. Stated treatment: 15 to 20 received Ad26.COV2.S at low or high dose, single or two shots; 5 received placebo; per-sample allocation not given. The investigators took samples on day 63 after the first vaccine or placebo injection. An Ad26 vector that expressed Wuhan-strain SARS-CoV-2 spike constituted the vaccine.

This clonotype was sampled from a person between 18 and 59 years old who received the Ad26.COV2.S COVID-19 vaccine or a placebo. The J gene is TRBJ2-1, the V gene TRBV15; D remains unclear. This specimen consisted of peripheral blood, obtained in a trial of Ad26.COV2.S vaccine versus placebo. The CDR3 is CATSRGQSNEQFF. The CDR3 DNA sequence: TGTGCCACCAGCAGAGGGCAGTCGAATGAGCAGTTCTTC. The full variable domain, rest sourced from reference TRBV15 and TRBJ2-1, is DAMVIQNPRYQVTQFGKPVTLSCSQTLNHNVMYWYQQKSSQAPKLLFHYYDKDFNNEADTPDNFQSRRPNTSFCFLDIRSPGLGDTAMYLCATSRGQSNEQFFGPGTRLTVL.